This T cell receptor (beta chain) was sequenced for a study of technical replicates of blood from a handful of donors. V lost 5 bases, J lost 10 bases, and 5 bases stayed unmatched. The CDR3 contains 14 residues. CDR1 and CDR2 (germline): SGHAT, FQDESV (reference sequence). TCRdb's table, derived via immunoSEQ multiplex PCR, lists solely in-frame clones and lacks some. This table holds roughly 80,000 clones, just under 95% found once. This TCR was sampled from a human donor in good health. J is TRBJ2-1 and V is TRBV11-1; TRBD2 matches 13 bases. Sequenced sample: T cells isolated from PBMCs. CDR3 bases: TGTGCCAGCAGCCGGACTAGCGGGAGAGGCGAGCAGTTCTTC. This codes for CASSRTSGRGEQFF.